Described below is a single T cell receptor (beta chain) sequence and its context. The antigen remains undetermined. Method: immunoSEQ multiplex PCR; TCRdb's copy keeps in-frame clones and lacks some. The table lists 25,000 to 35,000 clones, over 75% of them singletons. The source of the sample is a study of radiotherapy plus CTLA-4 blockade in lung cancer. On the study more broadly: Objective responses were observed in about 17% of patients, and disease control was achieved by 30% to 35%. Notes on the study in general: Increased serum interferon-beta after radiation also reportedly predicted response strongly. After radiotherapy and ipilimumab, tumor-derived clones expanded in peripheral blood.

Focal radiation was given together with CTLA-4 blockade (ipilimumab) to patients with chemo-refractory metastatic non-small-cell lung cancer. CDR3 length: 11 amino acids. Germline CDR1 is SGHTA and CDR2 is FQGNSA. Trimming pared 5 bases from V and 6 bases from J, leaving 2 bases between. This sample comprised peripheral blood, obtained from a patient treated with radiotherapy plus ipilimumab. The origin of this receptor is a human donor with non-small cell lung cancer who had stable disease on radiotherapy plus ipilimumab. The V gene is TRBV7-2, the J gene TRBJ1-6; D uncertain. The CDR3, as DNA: TGTGCCAGCAGCCTTAATTCACCCCTCCACTTT. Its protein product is CASSLNSPLHF.